One and the same sample provided the 3 T cell receptor beta chains below, sequenced in a study of cytomegalovirus exposure and HLA in healthy donors. Both 60 Vbeta primers and 13 Jbeta primers went into the PCR. The data were produced by immunoSEQ multiplex PCR, yet TCRdb's version contains in-frame clones alone and is incomplete. The table records roughly 190,000 clones, roughly four fifths of them present only once. The sequenced sample consisted of PBMCs. These receptors all come from a woman in her twenties or thirties in good health and CMV-seropositive.

The chain combines TRBV27 with TRBJ1-1; 9 positions agree with TRBD1. Germline V CDR1 and CDR2: MNHEY, SMNVEV (reference sequence). The CDR3 consists of 15 residues. Trimming cost V 5 bases and J 8 bases; bases outside gene matches: 12. DNA of the CDR3: TGTGCCAGCAGTCCCAACAGGGGGCGACAGGTCGAAGCTTTCTTT. Amino acids: CASSPNRGRQVEAFF.

About this clone: The sample holds other DNA sequences that translate to the same CDR3. The chain has TRBV10-3 and TRBJ1-1; possibly TRBD1 for D (5 bases). Germline V gives CDR1 ENHRY, CDR2 SYGVKD. V gave up 0 bases and J gave up 4 bases, with 9 bases separating them. The CDR3 sequence is 14 residues long. The CDR3 loop is CAISESEGTTEAFF. The CDR3 bases are TGTGCCATCAGTGAGTCGGAGGGGACCACTGAAGCTTTCTTT.

V is TRBV5-1 and J is TRBJ1-2, with 8 bases that match TRBD1. V trimming: 0 bases; J trimming: 6 bases; junction bases outside the gene matches: 4. The CDR3 is made up of 14 amino acids. Germline values: CDR1 SGHRS, CDR2 YFSETQ. The CDR3 DNA is TGCGCCAGCAGCTTGGGGCAGGGGGCGGATGGCTACACCTTC. Protein sequence: CASSLGQGADGYTF.